The clone carrying this TCR beta chain occurred once. The antigen remains undetermined. This entry belongs to a study of somatic mutations in cytotoxic T cells in rheumatoid arthritis. Study outcomes and limitations: More than 20% of CD8+ cells belonged to the largest clone in about an eighth of the 65 patients.

After removal of 4 bases from V and 10 bases from J, the junction contained 12 bases not matched to a gene. This CDR3 has 17 amino acids. The germline V gene has CDR1 SGHRS and CDR2 YFSETQ. Using immunoSEQ multiplex PCR, the repertoire was profiled, and TCRdb retains in-frame clones only, with some absent. The table records 12,000 or so clones, 83% of them present only once. This TCR was sampled from a woman aged 55-75 years in good health. V and J are TRBV5-1 and TRBJ2-1, with 15 bases matching TRBD2. The sample comprised CD8+ T cells sorted from blood. The CDR3, as DNA: TGCGCCAGCAGCCGGGGGACTAGCGGGGGGCCCGGCCTAGAGCAGTTCTTC. As protein: CASSRGTSGGPGLEQFF. Full variable domain (missing parts from reference TRBV5-1 and TRBJ2-1): KAGVTQTPRYLIKTRGQQVTLSCSPISGHRSVSWYQQTPGQGLQFLFEYFSETQRNKGNFPGRFSGRQFSNSRSEMNVSTLELGDSALYLCASSRGTSGGPGLEQFFGPGTRLTVL.